One T cell receptor beta chain is described in this entry. This sample is drawn from a study of blood T cell repertoires in COVID-19. In the original analysis: Reference gene primer amplification yielded estimated nucleated cell counts. TCRdb keeps only in-frame clones here, not all; method: immunoSEQ multiplex PCR. The V and J calls and clone size come from that table; D and trimming were worked out from the DNA. The sample contains 60,000 to 70,000 clones, approximately 83% of which appear only once. The sequenced sample consisted of peripheral blood. This sequence was found in a woman aged 55-70 years with acute or convalescent COVID-19.

For the CDR3, the DNA is TGTGCCAGCAGTGAAGGCGGGAGGAGCTCCTACGAGCAGTACTTC. Residues: CASSEGGRSSYEQYF. V is TRBV2 and J is TRBJ2-7; the match to TRBD2 covers 8 bases. V lost 1 base and J lost 0; bases outside the gene matches: 2. The germline gives CDR1 SNHLY, CDR2 FYNNEI. The CDR3 totals 15 residues.